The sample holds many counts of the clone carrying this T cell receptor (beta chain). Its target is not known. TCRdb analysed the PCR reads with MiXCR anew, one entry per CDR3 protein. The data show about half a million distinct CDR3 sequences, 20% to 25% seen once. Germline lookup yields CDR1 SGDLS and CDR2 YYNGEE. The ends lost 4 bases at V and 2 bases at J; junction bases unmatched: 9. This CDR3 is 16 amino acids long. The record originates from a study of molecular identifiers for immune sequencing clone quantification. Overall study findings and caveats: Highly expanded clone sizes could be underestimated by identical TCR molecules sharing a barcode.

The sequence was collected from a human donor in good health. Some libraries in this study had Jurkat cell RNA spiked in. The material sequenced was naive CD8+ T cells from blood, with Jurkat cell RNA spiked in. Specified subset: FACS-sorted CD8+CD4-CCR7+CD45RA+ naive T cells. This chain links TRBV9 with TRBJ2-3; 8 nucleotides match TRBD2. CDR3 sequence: CASSPGGRTPTDTQYF. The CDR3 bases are TGTGCCAGCAGCCCGGGGGGGCGTACACCCACAGATACGCAGTATTTT.